This entry lists 14 T cell receptor beta chains sequenced from one sample in a study of T cell changes during pregnancy in multiple sclerosis. Clones were sequenced by immunoSEQ multiplex PCR, and TCRdb holds only the in-frame ones, with some missing. The data contain roughly 42,000 clones, more than 90% of them singletons. This sample comprised CD4+ T cells from peripheral blood mononuclear cells, obtained in the second trimester of pregnancy. Receptors originate from a female donor in good health, enrolled as a control in a pregnancy study.

The chain employs TRBV19 and TRBJ2-3, with TRBD2 matching over 10 bases. The CDR3 consists of 15 residues. The V and J ends lost 4 bases and 4 bases, in that order; junction bases with no gene match: 5. CDR1 and CDR2 from the germline V gene are LNHDA and SQIVND (reference sequence). The CDR3 nucleotides read TGTGCCAGTAGTACTAGCGGGGGTATCGCAGATACGCAGTATTTT. Its translation: CASSTSGGIADTQYF.

J is TRBJ1-2 and V is TRBV10-2; 10 nucleotides agree with TRBD1. CDR3 length: 17 residues. CDR1 and CDR2 from the germline V gene are WSHSY and SAAADI. Losses at the gene ends were 6 bases for V and 8 bases for J; bases not matched to a gene: 18. This CDR3 reads CASSTHPGQGHSSGYTF. CDR3 in DNA: TGCGCCAGCAGCACCCACCCGGGACAGGGGCACTCCTCGGGCTACACCTTC.

The CDR3 DNA reads as TGTGCCAGCTCAGCCGGGACAGGGAGGCTAGCGGAAGAGACCCAGTACTTC. Protein product: CASSAGTGRLAEETQYF. This chain joins TRBV18 and TRBJ2-5, with 9 bases matching TRBD1. CDR3 length: 17 amino acids. V shed 5 bases, J shed 3 bases, and the junction held 13 bases outside the gene matches. CDR1 and CDR2 from the germline V gene are KGHSH and LQKENI.

The V and J genes are TRBV5-1 and TRBJ2-2, with D perhaps matching TRBD1 (5 bases). The CDR3 covers 16 residues. CDR1 is SGHRS, CDR2 YFSETQ, per germline. Trimming cost V 3 bases and J 1 base, with 13 bases left between them. The CDR3 bases are TGCGCCAGCAGCTCTGAACCTAGGGGGAACACCGGGGAGCTGTTTTTT. Amino acids: CASSSEPRGNTGELFF.

This clone was detected once. A read error may account for a junction end that differs from germline. The genes are TRBV9 and TRBJ1-2, with 8 nucleotides matching TRBD1. This CDR3 is 15 amino acids long. Germline loops: CDR1 SGDLS, CDR2 YYNGEE. In nucleotides, the CDR3 is TGTGCCAGCACCGTAAGAGGTCAGGGGGCCTATGGCTACACCTTC. Translation: CASTVRGQGAYGYTF. Filled out from reference TRBV9 and TRBJ1-2, the complete variable domain reads DSGVTQTPKHLITATGQRVTLRCSPRSGDLSVYWYQQSLDQGLQFLIQYYNGEERAKGNILERFSAQQFPDLHSELNLSSLELGDSALYFCASTVRGQGAYGYTFGSGTRLTVV.

The chain carries TRBV27 and TRBJ1-5; D might be TRBD1 (5 bases). The CDR3 loop spans 15 amino acids. The V gene lost 6 bases and the J gene lost 7 bases, with 19 bases spanning the gap. CDR1 and CDR2 from the germline V gene are MNHEY and SMNVEV (reference sequence). The CDR3 DNA reads TGTGCCAGCAGCAAGCGGGCGGAGGAGGGGCAGCCCCAGCATTTT. As protein: CASSKRAEEGQPQHF.

The rearrangement uses TRBV11-2 and TRBJ2-7, with 9 bases identical to TRBD2. Trimming cost V 1 base and J 3 bases; bases outside gene matches: 4. There are 15 residues in the CDR3. Germline loops: CDR1 SGHAT, CDR2 FQNNGV. The CDR3, as DNA: TGTGCCAGCAGCTTAGTCGCGGGAGGGAACTACGAGCAGTACTTC. Residues: CASSLVAGGNYEQYF.

The rearrangement uses TRBV12-2 and TRBJ2-5; TRBD2 is the table's D call and was not checked against the DNA. TRBV12-2 counts as a pseudogene. This CDR3 region has 16 residues. The CDR3 sequence: CASRLAGLADQETQYF. The CDR3 DNA sequence: TGTGCAAGTCGCTTAGCGGGACTAGCAGACCAAGAGACCCAGTACTTC.

V is TRBV30 and J is TRBJ2-7, with D possibly matching TRBD2 (5 bases). The V and J ends lost 6 bases and 6 bases respectively, with 9 bases between them. Germline lookup yields CDR1 GTSNPN and CDR2 SVGIG (reference sequence). The CDR3 extends over 10 amino acids. The CDR3 spells CACGLSEQYF. CDR3 DNA: TGTGCCTGTGGACTGAGCGAGCAGTACTTC.

V gene TRBV2 combines with J gene TRBJ1-1, with a possible D match to TRBD1 (5 bases). This CDR3 region has 12 residues. Trimming stripped 6 bases from V and 4 bases from J, with 9 bases between. Germline CDR1 reads SNHLY; CDR2 reads FYNNEI. The chain's CDR3 is CASREGTTEAFF. CDR3 bases: TGTGCCAGCAGGGAGGGGACCACTGAAGCTTTCTTT.

The chain employs TRBV7-9 and TRBJ1-3; D gene uncertain. Deletions cut 1 base from V and 2 bases from J, with 6 bases between. From germline, CDR1 is SEHNR and CDR2 FQNEAQ (reference sequence). The CDR3 has 14 residues. The CDR3 sequence is CASSLDRAGNTIYF. Written as DNA, the CDR3 is TGTGCCAGCAGCTTAGACCGGGCTGGAAACACCATATATTTT.

This chain uses TRBV29-1 with TRBJ1-3, with D tentatively TRBD1 (5 bases). The CDR3 has 13 amino acids. The V gene's germline CDR1 is SQVTM and CDR2 ANQGSEA. V was shortened by 5 bases and J by 3 bases, with 11 bases between the two germline ends. CDR3 residues: CSVQGIIGNTIYF. DNA of the CDR3: TGCAGCGTTCAGGGCATTATTGGAAACACCATATATTTT.

The chain employs TRBV28 and TRBJ1-1; 7 nucleotides line up with TRBD1. This CDR3 contains 16 residues. The V and J ends lost 5 bases and 4 bases, in that order; junction bases with no gene match: 13. Germline V lookup: CDR1 MDHEN, CDR2 SYDVKM. The CDR3: CASSPTRQGGSTEAFF. Here the CDR3 DNA reads TGTGCCAGCAGTCCCACCCGACAGGGTGGTTCCACTGAAGCTTTCTTT.

The V call is TRBV9, the J call TRBJ1-1, with 8 bases fitting TRBD1. In germline, CDR1 is SGDLS, CDR2 YYNGEE. V lost 0 bases to trimming and J lost 8 bases; unmatched junction nucleotides: 6. This CDR3 comprises 14 residues. The CDR3 here is CASSVDGQGLEAFF. CDR3 sequence (DNA): TGTGCCAGCAGCGTAGATGGACAGGGTTTGGAAGCTTTCTTT.